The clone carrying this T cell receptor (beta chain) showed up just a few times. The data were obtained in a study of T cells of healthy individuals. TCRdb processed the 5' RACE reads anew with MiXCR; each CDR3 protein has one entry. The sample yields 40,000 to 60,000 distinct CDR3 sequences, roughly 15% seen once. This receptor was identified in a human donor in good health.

The CDR3 protein is CASSRQLAGGGNEQFF. CDR3 in DNA: TGCGCCAGCAGCCGGCAACTAGCGGGAGGGGGCAATGAGCAGTTCTTC. The V gene is TRBV4-3, the J gene TRBJ2-1, with 13 bases aligning to TRBD2. V was clipped by 4 bases and J by 6 bases; unmatched bases: 6. Looked up from germline, CDR1 is LGHNA and CDR2 is YSLEER. This CDR3 is 16 amino acids long.